Presented here are 20 T cell receptor beta chains from one specimen sequenced in a study. TCRdb reanalysed the RT-PCR reads using MiXCR and keeps one entry per CDR3 protein. This sample has hundreds of thousands of distinct CDR3 sequences, with over 12% found just once. Sequenced input: memory CD4+ T cells from blood. These TCRs come from a female donor in good health, serving as a healthy control.

This clonotype was counted ten times or more. The chain carries TRBV7-2 and TRBJ2-5; the D gene could be TRBD1 or TRBD2 (5 bases each). The V and J ends lost 5 bases and 7 bases respectively, with 11 bases between them. Germline V gives CDR1 SGHTA, CDR2 FQGNSA. The CDR3 is made up of 12 amino acids. In nucleotides, the CDR3 is TGTGCCAGCAGCGAGGGGTCAGGGACCCAGTACTTC. This gives the protein CASSEGSGTQYF.

The chain recombines TRBV18 with TRBJ2-2; tentatively, D is TRBD1 (5 bases). From germline, CDR1 is KGHSH and CDR2 LQKENI. This CDR3 spans 15 amino acids. V lost 1 base to trimming and J lost 6 bases, with 12 bases between them. The DNA of the CDR3 is TGTGCCAGCTCACCACTATCCCTACAGGCCGGGGAGCTGTTTTTT. This encodes CASSPLSLQAGELFF. Based on the CDR3 plus reference TRBV18 and TRBJ2-2, the full variable domain is NAGVMQNPRHLVRRRGQEARLRCSPMKGHSHVYWYRQLPEEGLKFMVYLQKENIIDESGMPKERFSAEFPKEGPSILRIQQVVRGDSAAYFCASSPLSLQAGELFFGEGSRLTVL.

The genes are TRBV20-1 and TRBJ1-2, with unresolved D. The V and J ends lost 3 bases and 5 bases respectively, with 19 bases between them. Germline CDR1 is DFQATT and CDR2 is SNEGSKA (reference sequence). This CDR3 contains 15 residues. The CDR3, as DNA: TGCAGTGCTAGTTTGGGGTCCCGAACCCTGTATGGCTACACCTTC. Translation gives CSASLGSRTLYGYTF.

This clonotype was detected only a few times. The gene calls are TRBV12-3 or TRBV12-4 and TRBJ1-2; D may be TRBD1 (5 bases). Trimming removed 7 bases from V and 3 bases from J, with 12 bases in between. This CDR3 has 13 residues. CDR3: CASTPGTDYGYTF. The CDR3 bases are TGTGCCAGCACCCCCGGGACGGACTATGGCTACACCTTC.

The table lists this clonotype with a few counts. The chain couples TRBV5-5 to TRBJ1-1; maybe TRBD1 (6 bases). The germline V gene encodes CDR1 SGHKS and CDR2 YYEKEE (reference sequence). The CDR3 has 15 amino acids. The V gene lost 2 bases and the J gene lost 5 bases, with 16 bases spanning the gap. The CDR3 DNA is TGTGCCAGCAGCTTTGGAACAGGGATTGCGACTGAAGCTTTCTTT. It codes for CASSFGTGIATEAFF.

This clonotype was observed a few times. The chain couples TRBV10-3 to TRBJ2-1; 7 bases map to TRBD1. V dropped 7 bases and J dropped 2; count of bases not matched to a gene: 5. CDR3 length: 14 amino acids. Germline-derived CDR1 and CDR2 are ENHRY and SYGVKD. The CDR3 DNA sequence: TGTGCCATCAAGGGGGACAGCACCTACAATGAGCAGTTCTTC. It is translated as CAIKGDSTYNEQFF.

The rearrangement joins TRBV20-1 to TRBJ1-6; the D is unclear. V lost 0 bases and J lost 11, with 14 bases in between. Germline V gives CDR1 DFQATT, CDR2 SNEGSKA (reference sequence). This CDR3 is built from 14 residues. The CDR3 DNA reads TGCAGTGCTAGAGAACTATTAATAGGTGCACCCCTCCACTTT. This encodes CSARELLIGAPLHF.

This clonotype was observed a handful of times. CDR3 in amino acids: CASTPGLAVYGYTF. Written as DNA, the CDR3 is TGTGCCAGCACTCCGGGGCTAGCCGTCTATGGCTACACCTTC. The V and J genes are TRBV6-5 and TRBJ1-2; maybe TRBD1 (5 bases). The CDR3 consists of 14 residues. Between the trimmed V and J ends, which lost 7 bases and 4 bases, there was a span of 16 bases. Germline V gene sequence: CDR1 MNHEY, CDR2 SVGAGI.

This clonotype was detected a few times. This chain connects TRBV6-2 or TRBV6-3 to TRBJ1-6; TRBD1 matches 9 bases. This CDR3 spans 15 amino acids. V was pared by 2 bases and J by 10 bases, with 6 bases of the junction left unmatched. Germline CDR1 MNHEY, CDR2 SVGEGT. CDR3: CASSYTQGARSPLHF. The CDR3 nucleotides read TGTGCCAGCAGTTACACACAGGGGGCGCGCTCACCCCTCCACTTT.

For this clonotype: At one boundary the junction diverges from the germline segment, which might be a read error. The rearrangement links TRBV6-5 to TRBJ2-7, with D uncertain. Germline loops: CDR1 MNHEY, CDR2 SVGAGI. The CDR3 extends over 16 amino acids. The CDR3 region is CASSTLGRSSSCEQYF. The CDR3 region has the DNA TGTGCCAGCAGTACGCTCGGCCGCTCGAGCTCCTGCGAGCAGTACTTC.

The V and J genes are TRBV20-1 and TRBJ1-1, with D possibly TRBD1 on 6 matching bases. CDR3 length: 13 amino acids. Germline loops: CDR1 DFQATT, CDR2 SNEGSKA (reference sequence). The ends were cut back, 6 bases at V and 3 bases at J, with 14 bases in the middle. In DNA, the CDR3 is TGCAGTGCCGTGACAGGACCGTACACTGAAGCTTTCTTT. It is translated as CSAVTGPYTEAFF.

J is TRBJ1-2 and V is TRBV7-2, with D possibly matching TRBD1 (6 bases). Germline V CDR1 and CDR2: SGHTA, FQGNSA. The CDR3 has 15 amino acids. The V end lost 5 bases, the J end lost 3 bases, and 16 bases lay between the germline ends. The CDR3 here is CASSASGAQHYGYTF. CDR3 bases: TGTGCCAGCAGCGCCTCGGGGGCGCAGCACTATGGCTACACCTTC.

V usage is TRBV18 and J usage is TRBJ2-5; no definite D call. This CDR3 is 15 amino acids long. CDR1 KGHSH and CDR2 LQKENI come from the germline V gene. Trimming pared 2 bases from V and 3 bases from J, leaving 13 bases between. CDR3 sequence: CASSPAAPRKETQYF. Written as DNA, the CDR3 is TGTGCCAGCTCACCAGCAGCACCGAGGAAAGAGACCCAGTACTTC.

This clonotype has more than one count but fewer than ten. CDR3 protein: CASSSHITGNEQFF. As DNA, the CDR3 is TGTGCCAGCAGCTCACATATAACGGGCAATGAGCAGTTCTTC. The chain links TRBV7-3 to TRBJ2-1; D ambiguous. Germline CDR1 SGHTA, CDR2 FQGTGA. The CDR3 loop spans 14 amino acids. V lost 4 bases, J lost 6 bases, and 13 bases lay in between.

This clonotype was observed at least ten times. The chain combines TRBV7-2 with TRBJ2-3; 9 bases line up with TRBD1. CDR1 and CDR2 from the germline V gene are SGHTA and FQGNSA. V dropped 4 bases and J dropped 13; count of bases not matched to a gene: 9. The CDR3 has 13 residues. CDR3 in amino acids: CASSSRPGTGKYF. DNA for the CDR3: TGTGCCAGCAGCTCCCGGCCGGGGACAGGGAAGTATTTT. Based on the CDR3 plus reference TRBV7-2 and TRBJ2-3, the full variable domain is GAGVSQSPSNKVTEKGKDVELRCDPISGHTALYWYRQSLGQGLEFLIYFQGNSAPDKSGLPSDRFSAERTGGSVSTLTIQRTQQEDSAVYLCASSSRPGTGKYFGPGTRLTVL.

At least ten counts were recorded for this clonotype. CDR3 nucleotide sequence: TGCGCCAGCAGCTTATCGTTAGACGAGCAGTACTTC. Translated: CASSLSLDEQYF. The rearrangement joins TRBV5-1 to TRBJ2-7; D not resolved. The germline V gene has CDR1 SGHRS and CDR2 YFSETQ. The V and J ends lost 2 bases and 5 bases respectively, with 8 bases between them. The CDR3 runs to 12 residues.

This clonotype was seen a handful of times. The CDR3 coding sequence is TGCAGCGTTGAATCCAGGGACTTACGGGAGACCCAGTACTTC. As protein: CSVESRDLRETQYF. This chain links TRBV29-1 with TRBJ2-5, with D possibly TRBD2 on 6 matching bases. The CDR3 has 14 residues. V gave up 2 bases and J gave up 5 bases, with 15 bases separating them. Germline assignment: CDR1 SQVTM and CDR2 ANQGSEA.

This chain connects TRBV6-1 to TRBJ1-2; D gene uncertain. CDR3 size: 12 residues. The germline gives CDR1 MNHNS, CDR2 SASEGT. V was clipped by 3 bases and J by 5 bases, with 7 bases between them. Here the CDR3 reads CASSDEAYGYTF. The DNA of the CDR3 is TGTGCCAGCAGTGACGAGGCGTATGGCTACACCTTC.

This chain's CDR3 is CASSVTGDNSYEQYF. The CDR3 bases are TGTGCCAGCAGCGTGACAGGGGACAACTCCTACGAGCAGTACTTC. This sequence joins TRBV28 and TRBJ2-7; the match to TRBD1 covers 8 bases. CDR3 length: 15 residues. The V gene's germline CDR1 is MDHEN and CDR2 SYDVKM. J was trimmed by 0 bases and V by 6 bases; bases with no gene match: 7.

This sequence joins TRBV7-9 and TRBJ2-1, with 12 bases lining up with TRBD2. From germline, CDR1 is SEHNR and CDR2 FQNEAQ (reference sequence). CDR3 length equals 15 residues. V was clipped by 5 bases and J by 7 bases; unmatched bases: 6. CDR3 protein: CASSHLAGGLNEQFF. CDR3 DNA: TGTGCCAGCAGCCACCTAGCGGGAGGGCTAAATGAGCAGTTCTTC.